This T cell receptor beta chain originates from a study of T-cell memory formation after mild COVID-19. At the level of the study: TCR clustering was largely donor specific.

TCRdb analysed the 5' RACE reads with MiXCR anew, one entry per CDR3 protein. The table lists 250,000 or so distinct CDR3 sequences, over 15% of them singletons. The CDR3 runs 16 residues. Trimming cost V 0 bases and J 0 bases, with 8 bases left between them. The germline V gene encodes CDR1 MNHEY and CDR2 SVGAGI. This receptor was taken from a man between 18 and 35 years old who had mild COVID-19 (a few samples of this study predate the infection). Cell type and time point are not known. What was sequenced was PBMCs or a T cell subset sorted from them (not recorded which). The genes are TRBV6-5 and TRBJ2-2; no definite D call. In nucleotides, the CDR3 is TGTGCCAGCAGTTACTCGAGGTTGGCGAACACCGGGGAGCTGTTTTTT. This codes for CASSYSRLANTGELFF.